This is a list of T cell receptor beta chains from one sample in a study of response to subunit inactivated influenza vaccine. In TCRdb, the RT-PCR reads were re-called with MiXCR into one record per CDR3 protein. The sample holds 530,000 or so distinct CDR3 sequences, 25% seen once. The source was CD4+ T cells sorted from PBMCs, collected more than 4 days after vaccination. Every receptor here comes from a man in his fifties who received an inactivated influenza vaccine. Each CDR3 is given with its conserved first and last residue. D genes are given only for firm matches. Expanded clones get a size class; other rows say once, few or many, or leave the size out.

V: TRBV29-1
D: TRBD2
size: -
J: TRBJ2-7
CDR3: CSVEREGPYEQYF
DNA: TGCAGCGTTGAGCGGGAGGGGCCCTACGAGCAGTACTTC

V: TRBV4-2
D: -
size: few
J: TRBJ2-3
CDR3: CASSQAGRSDTQYF
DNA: TGTGCCAGCAGCCAAGCTGGACGGTCAGATACGCAGTATTTT

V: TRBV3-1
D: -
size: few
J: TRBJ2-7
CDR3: CASSEPRSRGEQYF
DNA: TGTGCCAGCAGCGAACCCCGGTCTAGGGGCGAGCAGTACTTC

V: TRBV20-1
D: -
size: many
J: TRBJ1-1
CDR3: CSARTQEAFF
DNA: TGCAGTGCTAGGACTCAAGAAGCTTTCTTT

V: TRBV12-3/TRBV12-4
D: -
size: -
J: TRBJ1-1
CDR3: CASSPRAGEAEAFF
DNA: TGTGCCAGCAGTCCCCGGGCAGGGGAGGCTGAAGCTTTCTTT

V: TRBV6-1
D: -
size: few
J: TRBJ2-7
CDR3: CASSWSSTYEQYF
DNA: TGTGCCAGCAGCTGGTCCAGCACCTACGAGCAGTACTTC

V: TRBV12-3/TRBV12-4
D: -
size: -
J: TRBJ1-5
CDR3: CASSLAPQPQHF
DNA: TGTGCCAGCAGTTTAGCCCCTCAGCCCCAGCATTTT

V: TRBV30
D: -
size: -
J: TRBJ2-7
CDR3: CAWSPQMTSDEQYF
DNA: TGTGCCTGGAGTCCCCAGATGACTTCGGACGAGCAGTACTTC

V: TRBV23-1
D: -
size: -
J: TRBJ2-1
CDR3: CASSQSVGGRFYNEQFF
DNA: TGCGCCAGCAGTCAATCGGTCGGCGGAAGATTCTACAATGAGCAGTTCTTC

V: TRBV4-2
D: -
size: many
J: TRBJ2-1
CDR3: CASSPGLPIFNQRLDPKWDEQFF
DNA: TGTGCCAGCAGCCCAGGACTACCGATATTCAATCAGAGATTAGATCCAAAATGGGATGAGCAGTTCTTC

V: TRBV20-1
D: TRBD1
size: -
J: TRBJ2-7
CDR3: CSATAGTGGYEQYF
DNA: TGCAGTGCTACAGCGGGGACAGGGGGGTACGAGCAGTACTTC

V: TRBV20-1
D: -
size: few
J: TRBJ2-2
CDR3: CSAYNEGTGELFF
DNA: TGCAGTGCTTACAATGAGGGTACCGGGGAGCTGTTTTTT

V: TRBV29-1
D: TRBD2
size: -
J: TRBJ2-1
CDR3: CSVEKGLAGVNNEQFF
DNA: TGCAGCGTTGAAAAGGGACTAGCGGGAGTAAACAATGAGCAGTTCTTC

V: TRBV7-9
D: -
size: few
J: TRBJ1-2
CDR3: CASSLPGNYGYTF
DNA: TGTGCCAGCAGCTTACCAGGGAACTATGGCTACACCTTC

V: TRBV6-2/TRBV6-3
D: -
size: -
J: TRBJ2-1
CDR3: CASSLPYMYEQFF
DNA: TGTGCCAGCAGCCTCCCTTACATGTATGAGCAGTTCTTC

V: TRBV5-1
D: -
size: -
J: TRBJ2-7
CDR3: CASSLEARGVEQYF
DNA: TGCGCCAGCAGCTTGGAAGCCAGGGGGGTCGAGCAGTACTTC

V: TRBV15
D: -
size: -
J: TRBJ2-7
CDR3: CATNPARGFSYEQYF
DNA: TGTGCCACCAACCCCGCCCGCGGTTTTTCCTACGAGCAGTACTTC

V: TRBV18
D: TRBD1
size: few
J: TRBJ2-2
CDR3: CASSLNAGQVSGELFF
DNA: TGTGCCAGCTCCTTGAACGCGGGACAGGTCTCCGGGGAGCTGTTTTTT

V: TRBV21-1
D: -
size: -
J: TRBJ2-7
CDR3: CASSASGLAGALEQYF
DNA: TGTGCCAGCAGCGCCTCCGGACTAGCGGGAGCTTTGGAGCAGTACTTC

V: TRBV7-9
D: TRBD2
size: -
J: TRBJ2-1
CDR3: CASSPTGLGGDNEQFF
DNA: TGTGCCAGCAGCCCGACGGGACTAGGAGGGGACAATGAGCAGTTCTTC

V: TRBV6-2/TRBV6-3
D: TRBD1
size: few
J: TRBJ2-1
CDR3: CASTPRDRGNNEQFF
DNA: TGTGCCAGCACCCCCCGGGACAGGGGCAACAATGAGCAGTTCTTC

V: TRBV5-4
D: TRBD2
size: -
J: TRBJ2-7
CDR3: CASSLGGGLAGYEQYF
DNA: TGTGCCAGCAGCTTGGGCGGAGGGCTAGCGGGTTACGAGCAGTACTTC

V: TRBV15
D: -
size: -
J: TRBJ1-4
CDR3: CATSRDIISAVRLFF
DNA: TGTGCCACCAGCAGAGATATCATTTCGGCGGTTCGCCTGTTTTTT

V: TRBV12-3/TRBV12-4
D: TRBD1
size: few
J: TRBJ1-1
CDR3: CASSFGTALNTEAFF
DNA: TGTGCCAGCAGTTTTGGGACAGCCCTGAACACTGAAGCTTTCTTT